One sample yielded the 13 T cell receptor beta chains listed below, sequenced in a study of T cells in Graves' hyperthyroidism and ophthalmopathy. Template material for amplifying TCR beta CDR3 regions consisted of RNA transcripts. The TCR CDR3 first-round RT-PCR relied on the HTBI primer set. TCRdb re-derived calls from the multiplex PCR reads in MiXCR, one entry per CDR3 protein. The sample contains around 420,000 distinct CDR3 sequences, around a sixth of which appear only once. The sample was blood. These receptors all come from a woman aged 18-29 years with Graves' hyperthyroidism.

This clonotype was recorded many times. V gene TRBV6-1 combines with J gene TRBJ1-2, with 7 bases fitting TRBD1. CDR3 length: 15 amino acids. Germline V gives CDR1 MNHNS, CDR2 SASEGT. Germline trimming cut 1 base from V and 4 bases from J; bases unmatched to any gene: 6. CDR3 sequence (DNA): TGTGCCAGCAGTGAAGGGGGGACAGTGTTCTATGGCTACACCTTC. Its translation is CASSEGGTVFYGYTF.

This clonotype has ten or more counts. The chain employs TRBV6-1 and TRBJ2-7; D possibly matches TRBD1 or TRBD2 (5 bases each). There are 15 residues in the CDR3. The germline V and J ends were trimmed by 4 bases and 1 base, with 14 bases remaining between them. Per germline, CDR1 MNHNS and CDR2 SASEGT. CDR3 sequence (DNA): TGTGCCAGCAGTGTCCGGGACGTATATTCCTACGAGCAGTACTTC. This codes for CASSVRDVYSYEQYF.

This clonotype was counted between two and nine times. This chain uses TRBV5-6 with TRBJ1-5; TRBD1 matches 7 bases. Germline assignment: CDR1 SGHDT and CDR2 YYEEEE. Trimming took 0 bases from V and 5 from J; bases not matched to a gene: 5. The CDR3 consists of 15 residues. This CDR3 is CASSLGQGGYQPQHF. The DNA of the CDR3 is TGTGCCAGCAGCTTGGGTCAGGGGGGTTATCAGCCCCAGCATTTT.

V is TRBV19 and J is TRBJ1-2, with D maybe TRBD1 (6 bases). This CDR3 contains 16 residues. CDR1 and CDR2 (germline): LNHDA, SQIVND (reference sequence). Between the trimmed V and J ends, which lost 5 bases and 2 bases, there was a span of 18 bases. The CDR3 nucleotides read TGTGCCAGTAGTCCACGGCAAGGGCAGGGGAACTATGGCTACACCTTC. Amino acid sequence: CASSPRQGQGNYGYTF.

On this clonotype: Germline is not matched at one junction end, which may reflect a read error. This chain connects TRBV28 to TRBJ2-7, with D possibly called TRBD1 or TRBD2 (5 bases each). This CDR3 contains 13 residues. Per the germline V gene, CDR1 is MDHEN and CDR2 is SYDVKM. Here the CDR3 DNA reads TGTGCCGGCAGTTTAGGGGAGCAGGACGAGCAGTACTTC. This encodes CAGSLGEQDEQYF.

This clonotype was seen many times. The chain carries TRBV20-1 and TRBJ1-2, with D tentatively TRBD1 (6 bases). Trimming left V 6 bases short and J 7 bases short, with 18 bases between. The CDR3 is 13 residues long. In germline, CDR1 is DFQATT, CDR2 SNEGSKA (reference sequence). CDR3 sequence reads: CSARRGGAAGYTF. CDR3 DNA: TGCAGTGCCAGGAGGGGGGGCGCCGCTGGCTACACCTTC.

The J gene is TRBJ2-7, the V gene TRBV3-1, with 7 bases aligning to TRBD2. V shed 0 bases and J 2 bases; nucleotides not matched to a gene: 7. CDR1 is LGHDT and CDR2 is YNNKEL in the germline V gene (reference sequence). CDR3 size: 16 residues. CDR3 DNA: TGTGCCAGCAGCCAAGATAAAGGACTAGGTCCCTACGAGCAGTACTTC. This codes for CASSQDKGLGPYEQYF.

V usage is TRBV20-1 and J usage is TRBJ2-5; the D is unclear. The CDR3 loop spans 15 amino acids. CDR1 and CDR2 (germline): DFQATT, SNEGSKA (reference sequence). V was shortened by 0 bases and J by 0 bases, with 11 bases between the two germline ends. CDR3 bases: TGCAGTGCTAGAGATGGCGCTTGGCACCAAGAGACCCAGTACTTC. Residues: CSARDGAWHQETQYF.

This clonotype was counted many times. The chain links TRBV18 to TRBJ1-1; no clear D gene. The CDR3 is 14 residues long. Germline V gene lookup returns CDR1 KGHSH and CDR2 LQKENI. The germline V and J ends were trimmed by 2 bases and 5 bases, with 12 bases remaining between them. CDR3 in amino acids: CASSPTPLGTEAFF. The DNA for the CDR3 is TGTGCCAGCTCACCAACCCCCTTGGGGACTGAAGCTTTCTTT.

As for this clonotype: At one boundary the junction diverges from the germline segment, which might be a read error. The rearrangement uses TRBV24-1 and TRBJ1-2, with D tentatively TRBD1 (5 bases). The CDR3 covers 17 residues. Germline values: CDR1 KGHDR, CDR2 SFDVKD. Written as DNA, the CDR3 is TGTGTCACCAGTCACCCCTGGCAGGGTACGGAATCCTATGGCTACACCTTC. As protein: CVTSHPWQGTESYGYTF.

DNA of the CDR3: TGTGCCAGCAGTTTTAGGGGACGAGAGGAAGCTTTCTTT. It is translated as CASSFRGREEAFF. The chain employs TRBV28 and TRBJ1-1, with D possibly being TRBD1 (5 bases). V lost 3 bases, J lost 8 bases, and 13 bases lay in between. CDR3 length equals 13 residues. Looked up from germline, CDR1 is MDHEN and CDR2 is SYDVKM.

The V and J genes are TRBV19 and TRBJ1-2; TRBD1 agrees at 7 bases. This CDR3 comprises 15 residues. Trimming cost V 3 bases and J 4 bases; bases outside gene matches: 8. In germline, CDR1 is LNHDA, CDR2 SQIVND (reference sequence). The CDR3 loop reads CASSITTGISYGYTF. CDR3 sequence (DNA): TGTGCCAGTAGTATCACGACAGGGATAAGCTATGGCTACACCTTC.

This clonotype showed up many times. The rearrangement links TRBV7-9 to TRBJ2-7; a possible D gene is TRBD2 (5 bases). CDR3 length: 13 residues. V was clipped by 7 bases and J by 1 base, with 11 bases between them. Germline loops: CDR1 SEHNR, CDR2 FQNEAQ (reference sequence). In DNA form, the CDR3 reads TGTGCCAGCACCTCGAGGGAATCCTACGAGCAGTACTTC. It encodes CASTSRESYEQYF.